This T cell receptor (beta chain) was captured in a study of identical twins. Via MiXCR, TCRdb re-called the 5' RACE reads, giving one row per CDR3 protein. The sample holds some 660,000 distinct CDR3 sequences, over 8.5% seen once. Study results and limitations: Because invariant MAIT and iNKT cells could be present, zero-insertion analyses could be partly confounded.

This clonotype has more than one count but fewer than ten. Its specificity is not known. Trimming pared 5 bases from V and 2 bases from J, leaving 18 bases between. The CDR3 is 16 residues long. The V gene's germline CDR1 is KGHSH and CDR2 LQKENI. The sample was also linked to a second study, of yellow fever vaccine responses in identical twins. That paper states: Twins reportedly had a vaccine T cell response that seemed partly convergent, partly personalized.

The V gene is TRBV18, the J gene TRBJ2-5, with D possibly matching TRBD2 (6 bases). This receptor was taken from a woman between 18 and 29 years old in good health. Sequenced: PBMCs. The CDR3 sequence: CASSSKGRDFQETQYF. The CDR3 DNA follows: TGTGCCAGCTCATCGAAAGGCCGGGACTTTCAAGAGACCCAGTACTTC.